A single sample is the source of the 3 T cell receptor beta chains below, sequenced in a study of T cells in women clearing cervical HPV infection. Sequenced by immunoSEQ multiplex PCR; TCRdb stores in-frame clones only, minus some. The ten most abundant clones cover about 1.5% of a sample with roughly 48,000 clones. Sequencing was carried out using blood buffy coat. These receptors all come from a woman aged 18 to 75 with a cervical HPV16 infection that either progressed to CIN3+ or cleared (not recorded which).

For this clone: The CDR3 end is not reached by the read, which stops 3 residues before it; the germline J gene fills it in. The rearrangement links TRBV11-3 to TRBJ2-3, with TRBD2 matching over 7 bases. The germline V gene has CDR1 SGHNT and CDR2 YENEEA. The CDR3 has 15 residues. The V segment lost 1 base and the J segment 4 bases; nucleotides outside the gene matches: 5. The covered CDR3 bases are TGTGCCAGCAGCTTAGGAGCTAGCGGAGCAGATACG. Translated, it gives CASSLGASGADT. The whole CDR3 protein reads CASSLGASGADTQYF.

A word on this clone: The CDR3 goes on 3 residues after the read ends, and that part is filled in from the germline J gene. The V gene is TRBV30, the J gene TRBJ2-1; D gene ambiguous. This CDR3 contains 15 residues. The germline gives CDR1 GTSNPN, CDR2 SVGIG (reference sequence). Trimming removed 0 bases from V and 5 bases from J, with 14 bases in between. Partial CDR3 DNA: TGTGCCTGGAGTGTCCCCGTCGACTGGAACAATGAG. Amino acid sequence: CAWSVPVDWNNE. The full CDR3 protein reads CAWSVPVDWNNEQFF.

Concerning this clone itself: Read data end 3 residues before the CDR3 end; the end is taken from the germline J gene. V gene TRBV5-1 combines with J gene TRBJ1-1, with D tentatively TRBD1 (6 bases). This CDR3 has 16 residues. V was shortened by 2 bases and J by 4 bases, with 18 bases between the two germline ends. Germline loops: CDR1 SGHRS, CDR2 YFSETQ. Incomplete CDR3 DNA: TGCGCCAGCAGCTTATCATCAGGGGTAGGTAGCACTGAA. Amino acids: CASSLSSGVGSTE. In full, the CDR3 reads CASSLSSGVGSTEAFF.